Ten or more counts support the clone carrying this T cell receptor (beta chain). This sample was included in a study of T cells in Graves' hyperthyroidism and ophthalmopathy. Isolation of PBMCs was performed on about 10 ml fresh peripheral blood. Germline V gene data show CDR1 as LNHDA and CDR2 as SQIVND (reference sequence). The CDR3 extends over 14 amino acids. V lost 5 bases and J lost 5; bases outside the gene matches: 8. There were TCR beta CDR3 regions amplified from RNA transcripts. A first-round RT-PCR of the TCR CDR3 used the HTBI primer set. TCRdb used MiXCR to reprocess the multiplex PCR reads, holding one entry per CDR3 protein. The table lists 550,000 to 650,000 distinct CDR3 sequences, approximately 13% of them singletons.

The sequenced material came from blood. This sequence joins TRBV19 and TRBJ2-7; 8 nucleotides line up with TRBD1. This receptor was identified in a woman aged 30 to 39 with Graves' hyperthyroidism that later progressed to Graves' ophthalmopathy. The CDR3 DNA reads as TGTGCCAGTAGTCCCCGACAGGGGACCAACGAGCAGTACTTC. It specifies CASSPRQGTNEQYF.